The source of this T cell receptor (beta chain) is a study of cytomegalovirus exposure and HLA in healthy donors. V was clipped by 3 bases and J by 4 bases, with 12 bases between them. There are 14 residues in the CDR3. Per the germline V gene, CDR1 is MNHNS and CDR2 is SASEGT. Amplification used 60 Vbeta primers and 13 Jbeta primers. Only in-frame clones appear in the TCRdb table, and some are missing; sequencing was by immunoSEQ multiplex PCR. The table includes roughly 63,000 clones, 75% detected once. The TCR originated in a woman in her thirties or forties in good health and CMV-seropositive. The sample consisted of PBMCs. The V and J genes are TRBV6-1 and TRBJ1-2, with D maybe TRBD1 (5 bases). The CDR3 reads CASSDRVGGYGYTF. As DNA, the CDR3 is TGTGCCAGCAGTGACAGGGTGGGGGGCTATGGCTACACCTTC.